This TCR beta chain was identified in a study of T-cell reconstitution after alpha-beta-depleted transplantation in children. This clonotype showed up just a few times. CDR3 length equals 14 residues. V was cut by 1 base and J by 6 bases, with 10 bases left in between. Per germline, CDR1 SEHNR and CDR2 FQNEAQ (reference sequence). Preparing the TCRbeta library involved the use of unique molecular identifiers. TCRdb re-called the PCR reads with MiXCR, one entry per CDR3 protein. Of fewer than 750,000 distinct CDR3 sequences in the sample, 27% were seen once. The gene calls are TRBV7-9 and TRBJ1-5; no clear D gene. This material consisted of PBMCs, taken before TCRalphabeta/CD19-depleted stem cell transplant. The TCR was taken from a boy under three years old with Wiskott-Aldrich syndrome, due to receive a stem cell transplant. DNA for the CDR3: TGTGCCAGCAGCTTAGGTTCCGCCTTTCAGCCCCAGCATTTT. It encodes CASSLGSAFQPQHF.